These 4 T cell receptor beta chains were sequenced from one sample in a study of blood T cells in healthy people across ages. A sample-barcoded 5' primer and a J-beta primer mix were used in a second PCR of about 6 to 11 cycles. TCRdb independently ran MiXCR on the 5' RACE reads; one entry per CDR3 protein. Among approximately 800,000 distinct CDR3 sequences listed, roughly three fifths were seen once. The sequencing sample was made of blood. These receptors originate from a man aged 40-55 years in good health.

The rearrangement links TRBV6-5 to TRBJ2-5; tentatively, D is TRBD1 or TRBD2 (5 bases each). The CDR3 loop spans 13 amino acids. Trimming stripped 2 bases from V and 3 bases from J, with 7 bases between. The germline V gene has CDR1 MNHEY and CDR2 SVGAGI. CDR3: CASSYGTKETQYF. In DNA, the CDR3 is TGTGCCAGCAGTTACGGGACCAAAGAGACCCAGTACTTC.

This chain joins TRBV20-1 and TRBJ1-6; 7 bases line up with TRBD1. The CDR3 is made up of 15 amino acids. From germline, CDR1 is DFQATT and CDR2 SNEGSKA (reference sequence). V gave up 6 bases and J gave up 5 bases; unmatched junction bases: 10. CDR3 region: CSARGAQGNNSPLHF. The CDR3 DNA reads as TGCAGTGCCAGGGGGGCGCAGGGTAATAATTCACCCCTCCACTTT.

The V and J genes are TRBV9 and TRBJ1-5, with D unresolved. The CDR3 is 15 residues long. V was clipped by 3 bases and J by 1 base, with 11 bases between them. Germline V gene lookup returns CDR1 SGDLS and CDR2 YYNGEE. The CDR3 here is CASSAAGLSNQPQHF. CDR3 sequence (DNA): TGTGCCAGCAGCGCCGCAGGTCTGAGCAATCAGCCCCAGCATTTT.

This chain joins TRBV9 and TRBJ1-1; D is unresolved. In germline, CDR1 is SGDLS, CDR2 YYNGEE. Trimming took 0 bases from V and 2 from J, leaving 8 bases between them. This CDR3 region has 14 residues. The CDR3 DNA follows: TGTGCCAGCAGCGTAGGGGCGGGAAACACTGAAGCTTTCTTT. Its protein product is CASSVGAGNTEAFF.